A single sample gave rise to the 20 T cell receptor beta chains below, sequenced in a study of brain metastases from non-small cell lung cancer. Method: immunoSEQ multiplex PCR; TCRdb's copy keeps in-frame clones and lacks some. The sample consists of roughly 4,800 clones, approximately 85% of them appearing once. The material sequenced was primary lung tumor tissue. The receptors here all came from a donor aged 40 or older with non-small cell lung cancer.

This clone was detected once. The genes are TRBV19 and TRBJ1-1; 9 nucleotides match TRBD1. CDR1 and CDR2 from the germline V gene are LNHDA and SQIVND (reference sequence). CDR3 length equals 15 residues. V lost 7 bases and J lost 1; bases outside the gene matches: 7. The CDR3 is CASTPGQGRNTEAFF. For the CDR3, the DNA is TGTGCCAGTACTCCCGGACAGGGGAGGAACACTGAAGCTTTCTTT. The whole variable domain, filled in from reference TRBV19 and TRBJ1-1, reads DGGITQSPKYLFRKEGQNVTLSCEQNLNHDAMYWYRQDPGQGLRLIYYSQIVNDFQKGDIAEGYSVSREKKESFPLTVTSAQKNPTAFYLCASTPGQGRNTEAFFGQGTRLTVV.

The chain carries TRBV28 and TRBJ1-3; no definite D call. The CDR3 has 14 residues. V lost 3 bases to trimming and J lost 0 bases, with 6 bases between them. The germline V gene has CDR1 MDHEN and CDR2 SYDVKM. The CDR3 loop is CASSLHNSGNTIYF. CDR3 DNA: TGTGCCAGCAGTTTGCACAACTCTGGAAACACCATATATTTT. Supplemented by reference TRBV28 and TRBJ1-3, the full variable domain reads DVKVTQSSRYLVKRTGEKVFLECVQDMDHENMFWYRQDPGLGLRLIYFSYDVKMKEKGDIPEGYSVSREKKERFSLILESASTNQTSMYLCASSLHNSGNTIYFGEGSWLTVV.

The chain employs TRBV12-3 or TRBV12-4 and TRBJ1-2, with D possibly being TRBD1 (5 bases). The CDR3 is made up of 13 amino acids. V lost 2 bases, J lost 2 bases, and 6 bases lay in between. In DNA form, the CDR3 reads TGTGCCAGCAGTTTACAGGGCAACTATGGCTACACCTTC. Protein: CASSLQGNYGYTF.

Written as DNA, the CDR3 is TGTGCCAGCAGTCATCGGACTAGCGGGAGTACCTACGAGCAGTACTTC. Translated, it gives CASSHRTSGSTYEQYF. This chain uses TRBV27 with TRBJ2-7; 13 bases match TRBD2. Trimming at V came to 5 bases and at J to 2 bases, leaving 6 bases not matched to a gene. The CDR3 extends over 16 amino acids. CDR1 and CDR2 from the germline V gene are MNHEY and SMNVEV (reference sequence).

The chain is built from TRBV5-6 and TRBJ2-5, with 7 bases aligning to TRBD1. Germline V lookup: CDR1 SGHDT, CDR2 YYEEEE. The CDR3 consists of 13 residues. J gave up 5 bases and V 4 bases, and 5 bases lay outside the gene matches. The CDR3 DNA reads TGTGCCAGCAGCCACCAACAGGGGGAGACCCAGTACTTC. Encoded protein: CASSHQQGETQYF.

The CDR3 DNA follows: TGTGCCAGTAGTAGAAGATCCGGGACAGGGGGCGGCGAGCAGTACTTC. This encodes CASSRRSGTGGGEQYF. This rearrangement joins TRBV19 to TRBJ2-7; 12 bases are shared with TRBD1. Germline V gene data show CDR1 as LNHDA and CDR2 as SQIVND (reference sequence). Trimming cost V 4 bases and J 6 bases; bases outside gene matches: 10. The CDR3 is 16 residues long.

The chain has TRBV28 and TRBJ2-1; no firm D call. The CDR3 length is 12 residues. V gave up 2 bases and J gave up 2 bases, with 1 base separating them. Germline V gives CDR1 MDHEN, CDR2 SYDVKM. CDR3 bases: TGTGCCAGCAGTTTAACCTACAATGAGCAGTTCTTC. This translates into CASSLTYNEQFF. Based on the CDR3 plus reference TRBV28 and TRBJ2-1, the full variable domain is DVKVTQSSRYLVKRTGEKVFLECVQDMDHENMFWYRQDPGLGLRLIYFSYDVKMKEKGDIPEGYSVSREKKERFSLILESASTNQTSMYLCASSLTYNEQFFGPGTRLTVL.

The gene calls are TRBV3-1 (or the pseudogene TRBV3-2) and TRBJ2-1; TRBD2 matches at 7 bases. Trimming removed 1 base from V and 8 bases from J; junction bases left unmatched: 8. This CDR3 comprises 15 residues. Germline CDR1 LGHDT, CDR2 YNNKEL (reference sequence). CDR3 sequence: CASSQGGGSVYEQFF. For the CDR3, the DNA is TGTGCCAGCAGCCAAGGTGGCGGGAGTGTCTATGAGCAGTTCTTC.

The gene calls are TRBV5-6 and TRBJ1-2; 7 bases map to TRBD1. Germline-derived CDR1 and CDR2 are SGHDT and YYEEEE. Unmatched junction bases numbered 13, after V lost 4 bases and J lost 7 bases. This CDR3 comprises 15 residues. The DNA for the CDR3 is TGTGCCAGCAGCCAAGGGGGCCGGGGCGGGTTTGGCTACACCTTC. It encodes CASSQGGRGGFGYTF.

V is TRBV28 and J is TRBJ2-3; D is uncertain. Trimming cost V 6 bases and J 0 bases, with 7 bases left between them. Germline V gene lookup returns CDR1 MDHEN and CDR2 SYDVKM. The CDR3 loop spans 13 amino acids. The CDR3 DNA is TGTGCCAGCAGCGGCGGAAGCACAGATACGCAGTATTTT. Amino acids: CASSGGSTDTQYF.

A note on this clone: Mismatch with germline at one junction end may stem from a read error. The chain recombines TRBV5-6 with TRBJ2-5, with D uncertain. The CDR3 is 12 residues long. CDR1 SGHDT and CDR2 YYEEEE come from the germline V gene. CDR3 loop: CASSLDAEIQYF. The CDR3 region has the DNA TGTGCCAGCAGCTTGGACGCGGAGATCCAGTACTTC. The variable domain in full, completed from reference TRBV5-6 and TRBJ2-5, reads DAGVTQSPTHLIKTRGQQVTLRCSPKSGHDTVSWYQQALGQGPQFIFQYYEEEERQRGNFPDRFSGHQFPNYSSELNVNALLLGDSALYLCASSLDAEIQYFGPGTRLLVL.

This sequence joins TRBV5-8 and TRBJ2-4; D unclear. Per the germline V gene, CDR1 is SGHTS and CDR2 is YDEGEE. Trimming took off 0 bases at V and 2 bases at J, with 0 bases between the two ends. This CDR3 region has 12 residues. The CDR3 DNA is TGTGCCAGCAGCTTGGCCAAAAACATTCAGTACTTC. Translation gives CASSLAKNIQYF.

The chain joins TRBV5-1 to TRBJ1-1; a weak D match, TRBD1 (6 bases). V was shortened by 0 bases and J by 4 bases, with 13 bases between the two germline ends. The CDR3 is made up of 15 amino acids. Germline CDR1 is SGHRS and CDR2 is YFSETQ. DNA for the CDR3: TGCGCCAGCAGCTTGGCGGGGACAAAGGGCACTGAAGCTTTCTTT. Amino acid sequence: CASSLAGTKGTEAFF.

The chain is built from TRBV6-5 and TRBJ2-5; 7 bases match TRBD1. Per the germline V gene, CDR1 is MNHEY and CDR2 is SVGAGI. The CDR3 covers 13 residues. V lost 4 bases, J lost 7 bases, and 6 bases stayed unmatched. The CDR3 protein is CASSSGTARTQYF. CDR3 in DNA: TGTGCCAGCAGTTCCGGGACAGCTCGGACCCAGTACTTC.

CDR3 bases: TGTGCCAGCAGCTTAGGAGCGGCCAACAATGAGCAGTTCTTC. Its protein is CASSLGAANNEQFF. This rearrangement joins TRBV7-3 to TRBJ2-1; D may be TRBD2 (5 bases). The CDR3 covers 14 residues. Looked up from germline, CDR1 is SGHTA and CDR2 is FQGTGA. Trimming removed 2 bases from V and 5 bases from J, with 10 bases in between.

V is TRBV12-3 or TRBV12-4 and J is TRBJ2-5; 8 bases are shared with TRBD1. V shed 3 bases, J shed 4 bases, and the junction held 1 base outside the gene matches. The CDR3 runs to 13 residues. The CDR3 region has the DNA TGTGCCAGCAGTTTCAGGGGGCGAGAGACCCAGTACTTC. Residues: CASSFRGRETQYF.

The chain is built from TRBV6-1 and TRBJ2-1; D not certain. The CDR3 is 16 amino acids. Germline values: CDR1 MNHNS, CDR2 SASEGT. Trimming left V 0 bases short and J 6 bases short, with 15 bases between. The CDR3 DNA follows: TGTGCCAGCAGTGAAGCGCGTAATCTACCCCTCAATGAGCAGTTCTTC. This sequence encodes CASSEARNLPLNEQFF.

The V call is TRBV7-2, the J call TRBJ2-1; D is perhaps TRBD1 or TRBD2 (5 bases each). Trimming shortened V by 2 bases and J by 2 bases, and 13 bases separated the two germline ends. CDR1 and CDR2 from the germline V gene are SGHTA and FQGNSA. The CDR3 totals 16 residues. CDR3 region: CASSLNPGTTYNEQFF. The CDR3 DNA reads TGTGCCAGCAGCTTAAACCCAGGGACGACCTACAATGAGCAGTTCTTC.

The chain uses TRBV4-2 and TRBJ2-1, with a possible D match to TRBD2 (6 bases). The germline V gene has CDR1 LGHNA and CDR2 YNFKEQ. Between the trimmed V and J ends, which lost 6 bases and 5 bases, there was a span of 20 bases. The CDR3 length is 16 residues. The CDR3 here is CASSEEGAMGDNEQFF. The CDR3 DNA reads as TGTGCCAGCAGTGAGGAGGGAGCAATGGGAGACAATGAGCAGTTCTTC.

The CDR3: CASSFPGRGTEAFF. The DNA for the CDR3 is TGTGCCAGCAGTTTCCCGGGGAGGGGCACTGAAGCTTTCTTT. The chain recombines TRBV28 with TRBJ1-1; possible D gene TRBD1, 5 bases. This CDR3 has 14 amino acids. CDR1 is MDHEN, CDR2 SYDVKM, per germline. Trimming shortened V by 3 bases and J by 4 bases, and 12 bases separated the two germline ends.